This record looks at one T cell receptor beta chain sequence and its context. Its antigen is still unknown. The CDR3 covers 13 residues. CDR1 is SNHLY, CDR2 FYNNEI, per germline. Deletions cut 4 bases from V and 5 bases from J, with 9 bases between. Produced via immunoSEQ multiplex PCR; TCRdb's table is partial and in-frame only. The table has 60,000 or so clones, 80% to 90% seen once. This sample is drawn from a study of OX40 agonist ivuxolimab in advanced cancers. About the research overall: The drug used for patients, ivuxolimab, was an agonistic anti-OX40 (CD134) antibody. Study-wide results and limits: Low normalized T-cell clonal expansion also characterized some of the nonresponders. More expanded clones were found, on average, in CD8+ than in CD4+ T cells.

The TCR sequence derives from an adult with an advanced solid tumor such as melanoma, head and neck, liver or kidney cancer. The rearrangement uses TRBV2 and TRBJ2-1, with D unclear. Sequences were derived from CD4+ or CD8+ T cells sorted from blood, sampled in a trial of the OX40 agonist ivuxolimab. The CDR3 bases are TGTGCCAGCAGTGTCGGCGGACACAATGAGCAGTTCTTC. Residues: CASSVGGHNEQFF. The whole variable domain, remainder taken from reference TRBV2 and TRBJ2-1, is EPEVTQTPSHQVTQMGQEVILRCVPISNHLYFYWYRQILGQKVEFLVSFYNNEISEKSEIFDDQFSVERPDGSNFTLKIRSTKLEDSAMYFCASSVGGHNEQFFGPGTRLTVL.